These 13 T cell receptor beta chains were all obtained from the same sample, sequenced in a study of CD8 T cells in ankylosing spondylitis. General study results and limits: Several highly homologous variants made up a TCR beta motif, and this motif appeared characteristic of ankylosing spondylitis blood.

TCRdb ran MiXCR on the 5' RACE reads and lists one entry per CDR3 protein. The sample lists 750,000 to 850,000 distinct CDR3 sequences, 10% to 15% seen once, with 0.51% in the top ten. Antigens of these TCRs are unknown. The sequencing input was blood, either unsorted or a sorted T cell fraction (not recorded which). The receptors come from a male donor with ankylosing spondylitis.

This clonotype was found a few times. The chain employs TRBV20-1 and TRBJ2-5; D may be TRBD2 (5 bases). This CDR3 contains 13 residues. CDR1 and CDR2 (germline): DFQATT, SNEGSKA (reference sequence). The V gene lost 6 bases and the J gene lost 5 bases, with 16 bases spanning the gap. This CDR3 reads CSARPAGVETQYF. As DNA, the CDR3 is TGCAGTGCCCGGCCGGCGGGTGTGGAGACCCAGTACTTC.

The chain combines TRBV6-5 with TRBJ2-5, with 9 bases identical to TRBD2. V lost 6 bases and J lost 5; bases outside the gene matches: 1. The CDR3 extends over 12 amino acids. Germline lookup yields CDR1 MNHEY and CDR2 SVGAGI. CDR3 amino acids: CASRTSGETQYF. CDR3 bases: TGTGCCAGCAGAACTAGCGGGGAGACCCAGTACTTC.

This chain uses TRBV7-2 with TRBJ2-3; 10 bases map to TRBD2. Germline V gene sequence: CDR1 SGHTA, CDR2 FQGNSA. This CDR3 is built from 16 residues. V trimming: 6 bases; J trimming: 2 bases; junction bases outside the gene matches: 8. In DNA, the CDR3 is TGTGCCAGCAGACCTAGCGGGGGCCTGTCCACAGATACGCAGTATTTT. Amino acid sequence: CASRPSGGLSTDTQYF.

The chain recombines TRBV12-3 or TRBV12-4 with TRBJ2-7; 9 nucleotides line up with TRBD2. The CDR3 is 13 amino acids. J lost 8 bases, V lost 4 bases, and 6 bases had no gene match. The CDR3 reads CASSSGTSRKQYF. The CDR3, as DNA: TGTGCCAGCAGTTCCGGGACTAGCCGAAAGCAGTACTTC.

The chain carries TRBV12-3 or TRBV12-4 and TRBJ2-3; D remains unclear. The V end lost 1 base, the J end lost 4 bases, and 12 bases lay between the germline ends. This CDR3 spans 15 amino acids. CDR3 in DNA: TGTGCCAGCAGTTTAGTCGTCGTTCTCTCAGATACGCAGTATTTT. Its protein product is CASSLVVVLSDTQYF.

This clonotype turned up a few times. This chain links TRBV4-3 with TRBJ1-1; D is possibly TRBD1 (5 bases). The ends were cut back, 3 bases at V and 11 bases at J, with 13 bases in the middle. The germline V gene has CDR1 LGHNA and CDR2 YSLEER. This CDR3 is 12 amino acids long. CDR3 amino acids: CASSHGTNMAFF. CDR3 DNA: TGCGCCAGCAGCCACGGGACTAATATGGCTTTCTTT.

This clonotype turned up a few times. This chain uses TRBV5-6 with TRBJ1-4; 7 bases line up with TRBD1. This CDR3 contains 15 residues. Germline CDR1 and CDR2: SGHDT and YYEEEE. The V and J ends lost 2 bases and 3 bases, in that order; junction bases with no gene match: 4. The CDR3 sequence is CASSLRQGANEKLFF. For the CDR3, the DNA is TGTGCCAGCAGCTTACGACAGGGAGCTAATGAAAAACTGTTTTTT.

This clonotype occurred a few times. This chain uses TRBV5-1 with TRBJ2-2, with D tentatively TRBD1 (5 bases). Germline lookup yields CDR1 SGHRS and CDR2 YFSETQ. Trimming removed 8 bases from V and 6 bases from J, with 11 bases in between. The CDR3 length is 12 residues. The CDR3 nucleotides are TGCGCCAGTGACCAGGGTTCCGGGGAGCTGTTTTTT. It yields the protein CASDQGSGELFF.

This clonotype was counted a few times. The V call is TRBV28, the J call TRBJ2-5, with a weak D call TRBD2 (6 bases). Germline loops: CDR1 MDHEN, CDR2 SYDVKM. V lost 6 bases, J lost 4 bases, and 18 bases lay in between. There are 15 residues in the CDR3. The CDR3 DNA reads as TGTGCCAGCAGCGGGGGTTCGAGTAGACCAGAGACCCAGTACTTC. As protein: CASSGGSSRPETQYF.

The chain couples TRBV7-2 to TRBJ2-4, with D perhaps assigned TRBD1 or TRBD2 (5 bases each). Trimming shortened V by 2 bases and J by 5 bases, and 13 bases separated the two germline ends. This CDR3 comprises 15 residues. Germline lookup yields CDR1 SGHTA and CDR2 FQGNSA. Here the CDR3 DNA reads TGTGCCAGCAGCTTAAGTCGGGACGGAGAAAACATTCAGTACTTC. Its protein product is CASSLSRDGENIQYF.

This clonotype was recorded many times. The chain has TRBV4-2 and TRBJ2-6, with 7 bases identical to TRBD2. The CDR3 contains 20 residues. V lost 0 bases and J lost 0; bases outside the gene matches: 11. Germline loops: CDR1 LGHNA, CDR2 YNFKEQ. This CDR3 is CASSQDPFAGALSGANVLTF. The DNA for the CDR3 is TGTGCCAGCAGCCAAGACCCTTTTGCGGGAGCTCTCTCTGGGGCCAACGTCCTGACTTTC.

The chain carries TRBV12-3 or TRBV12-4 and TRBJ2-7, with D uncertain. V was cut by 2 bases and J by 0 bases, with 8 bases left in between. The CDR3 runs 14 residues. CDR3 region: CASSLRWNSYEQYF. CDR3 sequence (DNA): TGTGCCAGCAGTTTACGATGGAACTCCTACGAGCAGTACTTC.

This clonotype has only a few counts. The chain is built from TRBV29-1 and TRBJ2-1; 11 bases align to TRBD2. The junction had 8 bases not matched to a gene; V was cut back by 4 bases and J by 6 bases. In germline, CDR1 is SQVTM, CDR2 ANQGSEA. The length of the CDR3 is 15 residues. The CDR3 region has the DNA TGCAGCGTTGTAGGTAGCGGGGGGGTAGCCAATGAGCAGTTCTTC. The encoded protein is CSVVGSGGVANEQFF.